The TCR beta chain described here comes from a study of cytomegalovirus exposure and HLA in healthy donors. The table came from immunoSEQ multiplex PCR; TCRdb's copy has only in-frame clones and leaves some out. The data hold 220,000 or so clones, with 90% to 95% observed a single time. Broader study findings: In the roughly 110 validation repertoires, about 94% of cluster scores exceeded 0, per a later analysis. Rare TCR sequences predominated, though certain public TCRs were found in many donors. The authors listed about 170 TCR beta chains as cytomegalovirus-associated.

The donors were in the roughly 110-subject validation cohort, distinct from the roughly 600-subject first cohort. Looked up from germline, CDR1 is SGDLS and CDR2 is YYNGEE. The CDR3 consists of 17 residues. Unmatched junction bases numbered 13, after V lost 3 bases and J lost 5 bases. Details on this clone: The target antigen is unknown.

Sequencing input: PBMCs. The J gene is TRBJ2-1, the V gene TRBV9; 8 nucleotides agree with TRBD1. The clonotype originates from a woman between 18 and 29 years old in good health and CMV-seronegative. The CDR3: CASSAGPQGALHNEQFF. The CDR3 DNA follows: TGTGCCAGCAGCGCCGGACCGCAGGGGGCTCTGCACAATGAGCAGTTCTTC.